This TCR beta chain comes out of a study of blood T cell repertoires in COVID-19. For the study at large: Whether acute or convalescent, the COVID-19 samples came from the United States, Italy and Spain.

The ends were cut back, 4 bases at V and 5 bases at J, with 14 bases in the middle. CDR1 SGHDN and CDR2 FVKESK come from the germline V gene. The length of the CDR3 is 15 residues. In the study's own analysis: Cell counts per sample came from amplifying reference gene primers. Produced via immunoSEQ multiplex PCR; TCRdb's table is partial and in-frame only. That table supplies the V and J calls and clone size; D and trimming were determined from the DNA. The data show fewer than 300,000 clones, 91% seen once. Enrolment of Seattle patients took place during active infection, and they were followed longitudinally. This clone was detected once.

V is TRBV14 and J is TRBJ1-4; D is ambiguous. Input material: peripheral blood. The receptor was derived from a woman aged 25 to 39 with COVID-19, enrolled during active disease. The CDR3 sequence: CASSPREGRNEKLFF. CDR3 bases: TGTGCCAGCAGCCCCAGAGAGGGAAGGAATGAAAAACTGTTTTTT.